Shown below are 3 T cell receptor beta chains from a single sample sequenced in a study of cytomegalovirus exposure and HLA in healthy donors. Sequencing used immunoSEQ multiplex PCR; TCRdb keeps in-frame clones, though not all of them. The sample contains under 250,000 clones, less than 85% of which appear only once. Sequenced input: PBMCs. The receptors derive from a woman younger than 35 in good health and CMV-seronegative.

This clone was counted between two and nine times. The chain carries TRBV19 and TRBJ1-2; D may be TRBD1 (5 bases). The CDR3 covers 14 residues. Trimming removed 1 base at V and 4 bases at J, with 10 bases between. CDR1 LNHDA and CDR2 SQIVND come from the germline V gene (reference sequence). The CDR3 nucleotides read TGTGCCAGTAGTATAGGGACACGGATCTATGGCTACACCTTC. Protein product: CASSIGTRIYGYTF. Full variable domain (outside the CDR3, taken from reference TRBV19 and TRBJ1-2): DGGITQSPKYLFRKEGQNVTLSCEQNLNHDAMYWYRQDPGQGLRLIYYSQIVNDFQKGDIAEGYSVSREKKESFPLTVTSAQKNPTAFYLCASSIGTRIYGYTFGSGTRLTVV.

The chain has TRBV15 and TRBJ1-4; D remains unclear. Germline V gene data show CDR1 as LNHNV and CDR2 as YYDKDF (reference sequence). The CDR3 extends over 15 amino acids. With 0 bases removed from V and 4 bases from J, the gap between germline ends came to 9 bases. The CDR3 DNA sequence: TGTGCCACCAGCAGAGAGACGGGCATTAATGAAAAACTGTTTTTT. It yields the protein CATSRETGINEKLFF.

The genes are TRBV5-1 and TRBJ2-7; 13 bases map to TRBD2. Germline CDR1 and CDR2: SGHRS and YFSETQ. Trimming took 3 bases from V and 5 from J; bases not matched to a gene: 5. The CDR3 extends over 15 amino acids. CDR3 loop: CASSWAGTSGNEQYF. In DNA, the CDR3 is TGCGCCAGCAGCTGGGCCGGGACTAGCGGGAACGAGCAGTACTTC.